This T cell receptor (beta chain) is drawn from a study of control samples from healthy donors and cancer patients. The CDR3 contains 13 residues. Germline-derived CDR1 and CDR2 are LGHDT and YNNKEL (reference sequence). V shed 4 bases and J shed 4 bases, with 10 bases lying between them. Repertoires were generated with immunoSEQ multiplex PCR, while TCRdb's copy carries only in-frame clones and drops some. This table has 150,000 or so clones, more than 90% appearing once. Sequencing was done on a sample of blood. The TCR sequence derives from a young man in good health. This sequence joins TRBV3-1 (or the pseudogene TRBV3-2) and TRBJ2-5; a weak D match, TRBD2 (6 bases). This CDR3 is CASSPGLRETQYF. The CDR3 DNA reads as TGTGCCAGCAGCCCGGGACTTAGAGAGACCCAGTACTTC.